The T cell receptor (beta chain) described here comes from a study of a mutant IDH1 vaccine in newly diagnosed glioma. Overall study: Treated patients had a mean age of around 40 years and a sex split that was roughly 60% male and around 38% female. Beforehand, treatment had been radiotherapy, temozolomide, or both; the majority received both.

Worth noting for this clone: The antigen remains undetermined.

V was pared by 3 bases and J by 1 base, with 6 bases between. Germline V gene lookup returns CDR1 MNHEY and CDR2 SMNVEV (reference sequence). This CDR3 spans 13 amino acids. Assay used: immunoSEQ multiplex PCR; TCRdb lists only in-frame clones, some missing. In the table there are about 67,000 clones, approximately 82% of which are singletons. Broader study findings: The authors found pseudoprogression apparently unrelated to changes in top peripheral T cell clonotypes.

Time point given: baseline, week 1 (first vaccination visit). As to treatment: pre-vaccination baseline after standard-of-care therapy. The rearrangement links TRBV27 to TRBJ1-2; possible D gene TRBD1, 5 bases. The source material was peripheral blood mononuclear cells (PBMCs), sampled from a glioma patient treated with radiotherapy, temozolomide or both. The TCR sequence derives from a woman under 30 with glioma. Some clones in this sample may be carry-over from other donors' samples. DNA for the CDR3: TGTGCCAGCAGTTTCCAGGGTAACTATGGCTACACCTTC. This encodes CASSFQGNYGYTF.